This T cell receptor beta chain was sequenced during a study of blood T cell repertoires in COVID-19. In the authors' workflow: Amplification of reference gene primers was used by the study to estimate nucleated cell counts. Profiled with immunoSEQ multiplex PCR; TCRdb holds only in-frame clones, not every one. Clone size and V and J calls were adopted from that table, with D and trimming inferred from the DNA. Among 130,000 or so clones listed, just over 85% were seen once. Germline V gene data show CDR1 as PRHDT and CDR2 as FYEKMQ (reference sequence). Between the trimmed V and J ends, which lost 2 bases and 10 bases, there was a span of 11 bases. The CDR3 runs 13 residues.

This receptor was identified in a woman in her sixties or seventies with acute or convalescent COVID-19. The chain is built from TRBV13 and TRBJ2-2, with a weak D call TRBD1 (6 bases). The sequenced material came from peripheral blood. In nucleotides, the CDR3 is TGTGCCAGCAGCTTACTTGAGGGGGAGGAGCTGTTTTTT. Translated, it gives CASSLLEGEELFF. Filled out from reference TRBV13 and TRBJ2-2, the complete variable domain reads AAGVIQSPRHLIKEKRETATLKCYPIPRHDTVYWYQQGPGQDPQFLISFYEKMQSDKGSIPDRFSAQQFSDYHSELNMSSLELGDSALYFCASSLLEGEELFFGEGSRLTVL.